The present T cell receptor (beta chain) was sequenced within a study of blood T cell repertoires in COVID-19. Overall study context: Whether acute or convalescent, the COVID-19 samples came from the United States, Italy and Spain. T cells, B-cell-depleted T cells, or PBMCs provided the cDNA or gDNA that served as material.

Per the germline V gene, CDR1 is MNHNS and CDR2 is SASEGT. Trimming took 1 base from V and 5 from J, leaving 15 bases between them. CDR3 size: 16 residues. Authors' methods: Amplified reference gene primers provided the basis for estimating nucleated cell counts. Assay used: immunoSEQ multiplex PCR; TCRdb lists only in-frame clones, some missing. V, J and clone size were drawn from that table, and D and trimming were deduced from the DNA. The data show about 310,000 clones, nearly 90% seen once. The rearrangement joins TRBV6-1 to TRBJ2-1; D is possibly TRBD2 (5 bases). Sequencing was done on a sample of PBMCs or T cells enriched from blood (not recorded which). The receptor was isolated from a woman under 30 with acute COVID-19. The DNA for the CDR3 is TGTGCCAGCAGTGAAGGGGGAGCGGAAACCAACAATGAGCAGTTCTTC. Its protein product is CASSEGGAETNNEQFF.